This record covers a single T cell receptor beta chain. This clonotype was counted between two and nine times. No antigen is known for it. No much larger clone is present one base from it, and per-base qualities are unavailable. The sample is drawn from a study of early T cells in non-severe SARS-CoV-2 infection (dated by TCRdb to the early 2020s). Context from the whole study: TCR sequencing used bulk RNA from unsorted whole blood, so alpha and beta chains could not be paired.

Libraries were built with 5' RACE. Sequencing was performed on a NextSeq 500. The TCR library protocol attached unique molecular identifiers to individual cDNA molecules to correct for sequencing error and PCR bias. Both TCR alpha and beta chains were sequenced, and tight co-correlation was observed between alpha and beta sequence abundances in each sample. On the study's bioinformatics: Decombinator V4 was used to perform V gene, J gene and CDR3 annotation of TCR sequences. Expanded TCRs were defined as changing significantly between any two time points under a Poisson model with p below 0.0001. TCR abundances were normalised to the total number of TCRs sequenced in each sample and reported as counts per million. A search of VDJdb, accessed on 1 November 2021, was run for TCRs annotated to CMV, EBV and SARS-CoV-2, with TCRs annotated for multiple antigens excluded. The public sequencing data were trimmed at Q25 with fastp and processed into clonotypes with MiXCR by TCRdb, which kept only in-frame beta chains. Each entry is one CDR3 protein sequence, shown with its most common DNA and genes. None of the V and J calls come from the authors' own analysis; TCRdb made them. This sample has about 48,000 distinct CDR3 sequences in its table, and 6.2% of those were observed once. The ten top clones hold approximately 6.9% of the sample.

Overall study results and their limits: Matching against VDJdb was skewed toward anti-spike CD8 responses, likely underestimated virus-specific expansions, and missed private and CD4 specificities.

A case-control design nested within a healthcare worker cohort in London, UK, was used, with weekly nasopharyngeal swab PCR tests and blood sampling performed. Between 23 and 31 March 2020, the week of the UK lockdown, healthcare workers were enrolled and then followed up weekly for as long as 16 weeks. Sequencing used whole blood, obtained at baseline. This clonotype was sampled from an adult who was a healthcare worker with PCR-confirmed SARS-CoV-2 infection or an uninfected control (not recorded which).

CDR3 reads: CASRPAGRGDTEAFF. The nucleotide sequence is TGCGCCAGCAGGCCCGCGGGACGGGGGGACACTGAAGCTTTCTTT. Recombination joined TRBV5-1 with TRBJ1-1; TRBD1 is a weak D gene call, 5 bases matching. CDR1 and CDR2, per the germline V gene, are SGHRS and YFSETQ. Trimming removed 5 bases from V and 3 bases from J, leaving 17 bases between the germline ends. Measured from the cysteine to the phenylalanine, the CDR3 is 15 residues long. Only CDR3 DNA is held: 45 bases, read in frame from base 1. The reference TRBV5-1 and TRBJ1-1 proteins fill in what lies around the CDR3, so the full variable domain reads KAGVTQTPRYLIKTRGQQVTLSCSPISGHRSVSWYQQTPGQGLQFLFEYFSETQRNKGNFPGRFSGRQFSNSRSEMNVSTLELGDSALYLCASRPAGRGDTEAFFGQGTRLTVV.